This entry lists 18 T cell receptor beta chains sequenced from one sample in a study of response to subunit inactivated influenza vaccine. TCRdb used MiXCR to reprocess the RT-PCR reads, holding one entry per CDR3 protein. The sample contains 650,000 to 700,000 distinct CDR3 sequences, less than 20% of which appear only once. Source: PBMCs from blood, taken 12 days after vaccination. These receptors were collected from a man aged 45 to 65 who received an inactivated influenza vaccine.

This clonotype has just a few counts. This rearrangement joins TRBV7-9 to TRBJ1-2, with a weak D call TRBD1 (6 bases). Germline-derived CDR1 and CDR2 are SEHNR and FQNEAQ (reference sequence). CDR3 length equals 12 residues. Deletions cut 8 bases from V and 4 bases from J, with 11 bases between. The CDR3 DNA is TGTGCCAGCCGAGGACAGCTCTATGGCTACACCTTC. Its translation is CASRGQLYGYTF.

This clonotype was counted a few times. The chain joins TRBV2 to TRBJ1-5; no reliable D call. Trimming took off 1 base at V and 7 bases at J, with 5 bases between the two ends. This CDR3 has 12 amino acids. Germline V gene data show CDR1 as SNHLY and CDR2 as FYNNEI. The CDR3: CASSEGHQPQHF. For the CDR3, the DNA is TGTGCCAGCAGTGAAGGTCACCAGCCCCAGCATTTT.

There are many counts of this clonotype. The rearrangement uses TRBV7-9 and TRBJ2-3; unclear D gene. Germline V gene sequence: CDR1 SEHNR, CDR2 FQNEAQ (reference sequence). The CDR3 sequence is 12 residues long. The V and J ends lost 0 bases and 6 bases respectively, with 4 bases between them. The CDR3 sequence is CASSLAHDTQYF. The CDR3 DNA reads TGTGCCAGCAGCTTAGCTCACGATACGCAGTATTTT. The entire variable domain, with the rest obtained from reference TRBV7-9 and TRBJ2-3, is as follows: DTGVSQNPRHKITKRGQNVTFRCDPISEHNRLYWYRQTLGQGPEFLTYFQNEAQLEKSRLLSDRFSAERPKGSFSTLEIQRTEQGDSAMYLCASSLAHDTQYFGPGTRLTVL.

In its sample, this clonotype was seen a few times. The CDR3 DNA is TGTGCCAGCAGATCGGACAGGGGGCGAATTGAAGCTTTCTTT. It yields the protein CASRSDRGRIEAFF. The V call is TRBV3-1, the J call TRBJ1-1; TRBD1 agrees at 11 bases. The CDR3 contains 14 residues. The germline V gene encodes CDR1 LGHDT and CDR2 YNNKEL (reference sequence). V dropped 6 bases and J dropped 7; count of bases not matched to a gene: 7.

A remark on this clonotype: The CDR3 end shows no conserved phenylalanine or tryptophan, and so a read error is likely. The V and J genes are TRBV20-1 and TRBJ2-7; a possible D gene is TRBD2 (6 bases). V was clipped by 6 bases and J by 6 bases, with 24 bases between them. Germline CDR1 reads DFQATT; CDR2 reads SNEGSKA (reference sequence). The CDR3 consists of 15 residues. For the CDR3, the DNA is TGCAGTGCCTCCCTAGAGTGGGACTCTCGCGGCGAGCAGTACTAC. Its translation is CSASLEWDSRGEQYY.

This clonotype came up a few times. V is TRBV6-2 or TRBV6-3 and J is TRBJ2-7; a weak D match, TRBD2 (6 bases). V was trimmed by 7 bases and J by 2 bases, leaving 15 bases between them. The length of the CDR3 is 14 residues. Germline-derived CDR1 and CDR2 are MNHEY and SVGEGT. The CDR3 protein is CASNPWRATYEQYF. Written as DNA, the CDR3 is TGTGCCAGCAACCCATGGAGGGCTACCTACGAGCAGTACTTC.

This rearrangement joins TRBV15 to TRBJ2-7, with D perhaps TRBD2 (5 bases). The CDR3 has 15 amino acids. Trimming shortened V by 0 bases and J by 5 bases, and 14 bases separated the two germline ends. Germline CDR1 LNHNV, CDR2 YYDKDF (reference sequence). CDR3: CATSRDLLASHEQYF. Written as DNA, the CDR3 is TGTGCCACCAGCAGAGATCTCCTAGCTTCCCACGAGCAGTACTTC.

Comment on this clonotype: A much larger clonotype is one base distant, so this may be a read error. The chain uses TRBV9 and TRBJ2-7; tentatively, D is TRBD2 (6 bases). This CDR3 has 12 amino acids. Germline CDR1 and CDR2: SGDLS and YYNGEE. Trimming stripped 4 bases from V and 4 bases from J, with 9 bases between. The CDR3 is CASSNSGYEQYF. Here the CDR3 DNA reads TGTGCCAGCAGCAATAGCGGATACGAGCAGTACTTC.

CDR3 sequence: CSASDRGGMGQPQHF. DNA for the CDR3: TGCAGTGCTTCGGACAGGGGGGGAATGGGGCAGCCCCAGCATTTT. J is TRBJ1-5 and V is TRBV20-1; 10 bases fit TRBD1. The V gene's germline CDR1 is DFQATT and CDR2 SNEGSKA (reference sequence). J was trimmed by 7 bases and V by 5 bases; bases with no gene match: 11. The CDR3 loop spans 15 amino acids.

The J gene is TRBJ2-7, the V gene TRBV6-6; tentatively, D is TRBD1 (5 bases). Trimming removed 4 bases at V and 3 bases at J, with 10 bases between. This CDR3 contains 13 residues. The germline V gene has CDR1 MNHNY and CDR2 SVGAGI (reference sequence). The CDR3 DNA is TGTGCCAGCAGTTCACAGGATCTCTACGAGCAGTACTTC. Its translation: CASSSQDLYEQYF.

This clonotype was detected a few times. The J gene is TRBJ1-6, the V gene TRBV9; 9 bases agree with TRBD1. Looked up from germline, CDR1 is SGDLS and CDR2 is YYNGEE. Trimming at V came to 0 bases and at J to 9 bases, leaving 10 bases not matched to a gene. The CDR3 runs to 17 residues. CDR3 bases: TGTGCCAGCAGCGTAGGAGGAGGGGGACAGGGTAGTTCACCCCTCCACTTT. Residues: CASSVGGGGQGSSPLHF.

V is TRBV20-1 and J is TRBJ2-3, with TRBD2 as a possible D gene (5 bases). The V gene's germline CDR1 is DFQATT and CDR2 SNEGSKA (reference sequence). The CDR3 consists of 12 residues. V was cut by 7 bases and J by 1 base, with 9 bases left in between. The CDR3 reads CSGLRGTDTQYF. In nucleotides, the CDR3 is TGCAGTGGGTTGAGGGGCACAGATACGCAGTATTTT.

This clonotype has a count of ten or more. The V gene is TRBV28, the J gene TRBJ2-2; D possibly corresponds to TRBD1 (6 bases). The V end lost 8 bases, the J end lost 5 bases, and 9 bases lay between the germline ends. The CDR3 loop spans 12 amino acids. The germline V gene has CDR1 MDHEN and CDR2 SYDVKM. This CDR3 reads CASLRGTGELFF. The CDR3 coding sequence is TGTGCCAGCCTCAGGGGAACCGGGGAGCTGTTTTTT.

The V call is TRBV20-1, the J call TRBJ2-7, with 12 bases aligning to TRBD2. There are 14 residues in the CDR3. The germline CDR1 and CDR2 sequences are DFQATT and SNEGSKA (reference sequence). The V gene end was trimmed by 6 bases and the J gene end by 4 bases; junction bases not matched to a gene: 7. The CDR3 region is CSARTSGGMYEQYF. In DNA form, the CDR3 reads TGCAGTGCAAGAACTAGCGGGGGGATGTACGAGCAGTACTTC.

This clonotype has only a few counts. The CDR3 here is CASSPMGGPGELFF. Written as DNA, the CDR3 is TGTGCCAGCAGCCCCATGGGGGGCCCCGGGGAGCTGTTTTTT. The V gene is TRBV7-2, the J gene TRBJ2-2; TRBD1 or TRBD2 may be the D gene (6 bases each). Germline-derived CDR1 and CDR2 are SGHTA and FQGNSA. This CDR3 contains 14 residues. Trimming left V 5 bases short and J 6 bases short, with 13 bases between.

This clonotype was seen at least ten times. The CDR3 DNA reads as TGTGCCAGCAGCTCATGGACTAGCGGGATGCAGTTCTTC. Residues: CASSSWTSGMQFF. The rearrangement links TRBV5-6 to TRBJ2-1; TRBD2 agrees at 12 bases. V shed 3 bases, J shed 12 bases, and the junction held 4 bases outside the gene matches. Looked up from germline, CDR1 is SGHDT and CDR2 is YYEEEE. The CDR3 runs 13 residues. Full variable domain (outside the CDR3, taken from reference TRBV5-6 and TRBJ2-1): DAGVTQSPTHLIKTRGQQVTLRCSPKSGHDTVSWYQQALGQGPQFIFQYYEEEERQRGNFPDRFSGHQFPNYSSELNVNALLLGDSALYLCASSSWTSGMQFFGPGTRLTVL.

This clonotype turned up a few times. V is TRBV5-5 and J is TRBJ2-3; D could derive from TRBD1 or TRBD2 (6 bases each). Trimming cost V 5 bases and J 5 bases, with 18 bases left between them. Germline CDR1 SGHKS, CDR2 YYEKEE (reference sequence). This CDR3 is 15 amino acids long. This CDR3 is CASSFRGPVGDTQYF. For the CDR3, the DNA is TGTGCCAGCAGTTTCCGGGGGCCGGTGGGAGATACGCAGTATTTT.

This clonotype was seen a few times. The chain is built from TRBV7-2 and TRBJ1-5; 7 bases map to TRBD1. Germline CDR1 is SGHTA and CDR2 is FQGNSA. V lost 5 bases and J lost 0; bases outside the gene matches: 4. This CDR3 spans 15 amino acids. This CDR3 is CASSQGGHSNQPQHF. CDR3 DNA: TGTGCCAGCAGCCAAGGGGGCCATAGCAATCAGCCCCAGCATTTT.